One T cell receptor beta chain is described in this entry. Antigen unknown. The record originates from a study of OX40 agonist ivuxolimab in advanced cancers. Whole-study context: Patients were dosed intravenously with ivuxolimab at 0.01 to 10 mg/kg every 2 weeks. Of the participants, 40% had some prior anti-PD-1, anti-PD-L1 or anti-CTLA-4 therapy, which was allowed. Findings of the study overall: Expanded clones were, on average, more numerous in CD8+ T cells than in CD4+. Those patients achieving a partial response at 0.1-3.0 mg/kg showed among the lowest clonal expansion.

TCRdb keeps only in-frame clones here, not all; method: immunoSEQ multiplex PCR. The repertoire holds roughly 43,000 clones, just over 85% seen once, with more than 55% in the top ten. CDR3 length: 13 amino acids. Trimming cost V 4 bases and J 6 bases, with 9 bases left between them. Per the germline V gene, CDR1 is SGHDN and CDR2 is FVKESK. The chain has TRBV14 and TRBJ2-2, with a weak D call TRBD2 (6 bases). This receptor was identified in an adult with an advanced solid tumor such as melanoma, head and neck, liver or kidney cancer. Sequences were derived from CD4+ or CD8+ T cells sorted from blood, sampled in a trial of the OX40 agonist ivuxolimab. The CDR3 loop reads CASSPGTSGELFF. The CDR3 DNA follows: TGTGCCAGCAGCCCAGGGACTTCCGGGGAGCTGTTTTTT.